Here is one T cell receptor (beta chain) with its context. This receptor's antigen is unknown. The record has no base qualities; no much larger clone is one base away. The record originates from a study of OX40 agonist ivuxolimab in advanced cancers. For the wider study: Ivuxolimab was an agonistic, fully human IgG2 monoclonal antibody directed against OX40 (CD134), a costimulatory receptor. Patients were allowed to have had prior anti-PD-1, anti-PD-L1 or anti-CTLA-4 therapy, and roughly two fifths of the dose-escalation patients had been treated with checkpoint inhibitors. Partial responses were achieved by three dose-escalation patients, of whom one had hepatocellular carcinoma and two had cutaneous melanoma. The paper reports the monotherapy dose-escalation portion (N of about 54 patients) of the phase I ivuxolimab trial. In the dose-escalation cohort, roughly 82% of patients were male, and the mean age was roughly 60 years with a range of about 20 to 90. Intravenous ivuxolimab was administered to patients every 2 weeks at six dose levels: 0.01, 0.1, 0.3, 1.5, 3 and 10 mg/kg. Of the roughly 52 dose-escalation patients, hepatocellular carcinoma was present in roughly 19, melanoma in about 15, renal cell carcinoma in 9 and head and neck cancer in 9. The purpose of peripheral TCRbeta sequencing was to test whether ivuxolimab changed TCR sequence diversity and led to clonal T-cell expansion. Overall results and qualifications from the work: Clonal expansion of both CD4+ and CD8+ blood T cells was observed from baseline to week 6 at doses 0.1 to 3.0 mg/kg. Low levels of normalized T-cell clonal expansion were also shown by some nonresponding patients. After ivuxolimab, expanded clones were on average more numerous among CD8+ T cells than among CD4+ T cells. Partial responders in the 0.1-3.0 mg/kg groups had among the lowest normalized peripheral clonal expansion, especially among CD8+ T cells. Which antigens the clonally expanded peripheral T cells were specific for was not determined.

Patients with autoimmune disease history or receiving systemic immunosuppression were excluded from the trial. In every dose cohort, peripheral blood was drawn for TCR sequencing at baseline, cycle 4 day 1, and cycle 7 day 1. Samples were obtained from an open-label, multicenter, first-in-human phase I dose-escalation trial of ivuxolimab. Adults with locally advanced or metastatic head and neck squamous cell, hepatocellular, melanoma or renal cell carcinoma were enrolled in the trial. Before TCR sequencing, CD4+ T cells and CD8+ T cells were sorted from peripheral blood as separate populations. Trimming takes 9 bases from V and 5 bases from J, and the germline ends sit 17 bases apart. The CDR3, from cysteine to phenylalanine, totals 13 residues. This entry keeps only the CDR3 DNA: 39 bases, framed from base 1. Based on the germline V gene (reference sequence), the CDR1 and CDR2 sequences are SGHNT and YYREEE.

Genomic DNA was extracted from sorted cells for sequencing of the TCRbeta CDR3 region. The immunoSEQ Assay was used for sequencing of TCRbeta CDR3 regions. Entries here come from immuneACCESS through TCRdb and include only in-frame sequences with V and J called. Some clones fail to appear in such tables; in the studies checked, an unresolved V gene covers under half of the shortfall, and the cause of the remainder is unknown. The sample profile shows about 130,000 clones; around 90% of them were found once. Jointly, the top ten make up about 0.81% of the sample. This TCR derives from an adult with an advanced solid tumor such as melanoma, head and neck, liver or kidney cancer. The chain couples TRBV5-4 to TRBJ2-5; a confident D gene designation cannot be given. The sample consisted of CD4+ or CD8+ T cells sorted from blood, taken in a trial of the OX40 agonist ivuxolimab. In nucleotide form, the sequence is TGTGCCACCCGGATACAAATTTGGGAGACCCAGTACTTC. It specifies CATRIQIWETQYF.